This T cell receptor (beta chain) is drawn from a study of blood T cell repertoires in COVID-19. Study background: The United States, Italy and Spain were the sources of the acute and convalescent COVID-19 samples.

Only a few counts were recorded for this clone. The V and J ends lost 0 bases and 6 bases, in that order; junction bases with no gene match: 14. This CDR3 region has 19 residues. Germline V lookup: CDR1 LGHNT, CDR2 FRNRAP. Sequencing used immunoSEQ multiplex PCR; TCRdb keeps in-frame clones, though not all of them. The table lists about 100,000 clones, under 90% of them singletons, with 9.5% to 15% in the top ten. The V and J genes are TRBV12-5 and TRBJ1-5, with TRBD1 matching over 10 bases. Sample: peripheral blood. This clonotype was sampled from a human donor in a cohort sampled during active COVID-19. CDR3 sequence: CASGLVLGTGVDIFQPQHF. The CDR3 coding sequence is TGTGCTAGTGGTTTGGTACTCGGGACAGGGGTTGATATTTTTCAGCCCCAGCATTTT.